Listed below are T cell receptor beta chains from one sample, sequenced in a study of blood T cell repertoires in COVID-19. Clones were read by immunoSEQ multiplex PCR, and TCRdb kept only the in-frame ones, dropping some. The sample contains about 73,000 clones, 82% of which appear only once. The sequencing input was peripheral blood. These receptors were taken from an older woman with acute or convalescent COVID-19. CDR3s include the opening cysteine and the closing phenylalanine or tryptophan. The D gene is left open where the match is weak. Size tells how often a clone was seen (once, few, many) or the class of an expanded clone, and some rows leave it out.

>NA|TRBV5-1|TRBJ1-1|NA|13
TGCGCCAGCAGTTATTACGGGAACACTGAAGCTTTCTTT
CASSYYGNTEAFF
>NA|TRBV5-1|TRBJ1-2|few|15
TGCGCCAGCAGCTCCTCTGACAGGCTCCAATATGGCTACACCTTC
CASSSSDRLQYGYTF
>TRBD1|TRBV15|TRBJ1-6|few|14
TGTGCCACCCGAGACAGGGTAACAGGATCACCCCTCCACTTT
CATRDRVTGSPLHF
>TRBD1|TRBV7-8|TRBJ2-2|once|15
TGTGCCAGCAGCCACCGGGACAGGAACACCGGGGAGCTGTTTTTT
CASSHRDRNTGELFF
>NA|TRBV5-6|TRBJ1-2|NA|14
TGTGCCAGCAGCTTGGGGACTCTAAACTATGGCTACACCTTC
CASSLGTLNYGYTF
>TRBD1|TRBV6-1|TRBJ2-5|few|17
TGTGCCAGCAGTGGACCTTGGGACAGCCCGAGGAAAGAGACCCAGTACTTC
CASSGPWDSPRKETQYF
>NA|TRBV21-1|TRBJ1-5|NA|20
TGTGCCAACAAGCTGCGCGACAGGGGGCGCGAAAAACATAGCAATCAGCCCCAGCATTTT
CANKLRDRGREKHSNQPQHF
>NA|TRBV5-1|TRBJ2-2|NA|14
TGCGCCAGCAGGACGGGGGATTGGACCGGGGAGCTGTTTTTT
CASRTGDWTGELFF
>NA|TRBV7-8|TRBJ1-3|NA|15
TGTGCCAGCAGCTTGCGGGGGACGTCCGGAAACACCATATATTTT
CASSLRGTSGNTIYF
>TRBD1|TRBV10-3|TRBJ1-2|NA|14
TGTGCCATCAGCCAGATGACAGGGACCTATGGCTACACCTTC
CAISQMTGTYGYTF
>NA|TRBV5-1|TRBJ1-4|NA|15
TGCGCCAGCAGCTTGGGGCAGGGGCTTAATGAAAAACTGTTTTTT
CASSLGQGLNEKLFF
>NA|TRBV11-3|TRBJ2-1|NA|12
TGTGCCAGCAGTCTAACAGGGTATGAGCAGTTCTTC
CASSLTGYEQFF
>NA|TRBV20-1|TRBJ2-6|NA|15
TGCAGTGCTAGTTCAGGGGATACAGGGGCCAACGTCCTGACTTTC
CSASSGDTGANVLTF